The rows below give T cell receptor beta chains drawn from one sample of a study of blood T cell repertoires in COVID-19. Sequencing used immunoSEQ multiplex PCR; TCRdb keeps in-frame clones, though not all of them. The sample consists of about 150,000 clones, 87% of them appearing once. The sequencing sample was made of peripheral blood. These receptors were collected from a woman aged 60-75 years with active or convalescent COVID-19. Both conserved end residues are part of each CDR3. D genes are given only for firm matches. A row's size may be missing; if present it is once, few, many or a size class.

j_gene: TRBJ1-2
v_gene: TRBV30
abundance: NA
d_gene: TRBD1
CDR3aa: CAWAGTGSGYTF
CDR3nt: TGTGCCTGGGCGGGGACAGGGAGCGGCTACACCTTC

j_gene: TRBJ2-7
v_gene: TRBV14
abundance: NA
d_gene: TRBD1
CDR3aa: CASSQAPGTAYEQYF
CDR3nt: TGTGCCAGCAGCCAAGCCCCCGGGACAGCCTACGAGCAGTACTTC

j_gene: TRBJ1-1
v_gene: TRBV7-9
abundance: NA
d_gene: TRBD1
CDR3aa: CASSLQGADTEAFF
CDR3nt: TGTGCCAGCAGCTTACAGGGGGCGGACACTGAAGCTTTCTTT

j_gene: TRBJ1-4
v_gene: TRBV15
abundance: NA
d_gene: TRBD1
CDR3aa: CATSRDALTGTNEKLFF
CDR3nt: TGTGCCACCAGCAGAGATGCCTTGACAGGGACTAATGAAAAACTGTTTTTT

j_gene: TRBJ2-7
v_gene: TRBV6-5
abundance: NA
d_gene: NA
CDR3aa: CASSYNGKGVSYEQYF
CDR3nt: TGTGCCAGCAGTTATAATGGGAAGGGGGTCTCCTACGAGCAGTACTTC

j_gene: TRBJ1-4
v_gene: TRBV6-2/TRBV6-3
abundance: NA
d_gene: NA
CDR3aa: CASSPPGVLFF
CDR3nt: TGTGCCAGCAGCCCCCCCGGAGTGCTGTTTTTT

j_gene: TRBJ1-4
v_gene: TRBV11-2
abundance: NA
d_gene: NA
CDR3aa: CASSLVTGTTNEKLFF
CDR3nt: TGTGCCAGCAGCTTAGTAACAGGGACCACTAATGAAAAACTGTTTTTT

j_gene: TRBJ2-1
v_gene: TRBV6-6
abundance: few
d_gene: TRBD2
CDR3aa: CASSPPAGEVSYNEQFF
CDR3nt: TGTGCCAGCAGTCCACCCGCGGGGGAGGTGTCCTACAATGAGCAGTTCTTC

j_gene: TRBJ1-5
v_gene: TRBV5-3
abundance: NA
d_gene: TRBD1
CDR3aa: CARRFKGAKWESNQPQHF
CDR3nt: TGTGCCAGAAGGTTCAAGGGGGCTAAGTGGGAAAGCAATCAGCCCCAGCATTTT

j_gene: TRBJ2-7
v_gene: TRBV5-4
abundance: NA
d_gene: TRBD2
CDR3aa: CASSMSRGSYEQYF
CDR3nt: TGTGCCAGCAGTATGTCGCGGGGGAGCTACGAGCAGTACTTC

j_gene: TRBJ1-6
v_gene: TRBV5-4
abundance: NA
d_gene: NA
CDR3aa: CASSLARGNSPLHF
CDR3nt: TGTGCCAGCAGCTTGGCCCGCGGGAATTCACCCCTCCACTTT

j_gene: TRBJ2-3
v_gene: TRBV6-2/TRBV6-3
abundance: NA
d_gene: TRBD2
CDR3aa: CASSWTRPADTQYF
CDR3nt: TGTGCCAGCAGTTGGACTAGGCCCGCAGATACGCAGTATTTT

j_gene: TRBJ1-1
v_gene: TRBV10-3
abundance: once
d_gene: NA
CDR3aa: CAISEQGGGTEAFF
CDR3nt: TGTGCCATCAGTGAGCAGGGAGGTGGCACTGAAGCTTTCTTT